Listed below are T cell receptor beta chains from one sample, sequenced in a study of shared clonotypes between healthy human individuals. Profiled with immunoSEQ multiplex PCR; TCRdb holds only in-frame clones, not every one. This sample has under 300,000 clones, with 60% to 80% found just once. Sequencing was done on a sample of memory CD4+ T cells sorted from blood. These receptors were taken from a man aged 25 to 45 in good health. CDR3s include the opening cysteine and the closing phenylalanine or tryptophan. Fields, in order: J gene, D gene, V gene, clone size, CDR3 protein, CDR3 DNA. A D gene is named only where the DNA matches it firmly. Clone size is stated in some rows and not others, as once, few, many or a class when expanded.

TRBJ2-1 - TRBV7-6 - CASSFPPDEQFF TGTGCCAGCAGCTTCCCTCCGGATGAGCAGTTCTTC
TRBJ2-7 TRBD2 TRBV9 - CASSANTGTSSLKQYF TGTGCCAGCAGCGCAAACACCGGGACTAGCAGTCTCAAGCAGTACTTC
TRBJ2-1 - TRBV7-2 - CASSPGTAYNEQFF TGTGCCAGCAGCCCAGGGACGGCCTACAATGAGCAGTTCTTC
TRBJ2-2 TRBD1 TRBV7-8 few CASSWLSGQGGSGELFF TGTGCCAGCAGTTGGTTGTCGGGACAGGGGGGTTCCGGGGAGCTGTTTTTT
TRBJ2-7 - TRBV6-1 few CASTGGGEQYF TGTGCCAGCACTGGGGGCGGCGAGCAGTACTTC
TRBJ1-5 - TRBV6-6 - CASNRQLGNQPQHF TGTGCCAGCAATCGACAGCTAGGCAATCAGCCCCAGCATTTT
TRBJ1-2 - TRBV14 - CASSQVSARGNYGYTF TGTGCCAGCAGCCAAGTCTCGGCCAGGGGAAACTATGGCTACACCTTC
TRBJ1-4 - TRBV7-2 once CASSPLGRQGATNEKLFF TGTGCCAGCAGCCCCTTAGGCAGGCAGGGCGCAACTAATGAAAAACTGTTTTTT
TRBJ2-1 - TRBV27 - CASSLFGSYNEQFF TGTGCCAGCAGTTTATTTGGGTCCTACAATGAGCAGTTCTTC
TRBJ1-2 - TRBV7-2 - CASSLGENYGYTF TGTGCCAGCAGCTTAGGAGAGAACTATGGCTACACCTTC
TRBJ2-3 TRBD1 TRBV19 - CASSSPAGTGVVTDTQYF TGTGCCAGTAGTTCCCCGGCCGGGACAGGGGTTGTTACAGATACGCAGTATTTT
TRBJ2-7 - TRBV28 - CASALPSSEQYF TGTGCCAGCGCGCTTCCCAGTTCCGAGCAGTACTTC
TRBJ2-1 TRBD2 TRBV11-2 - CASSLAGLNEQFF TGTGCCAGCTCTTTAGCGGGATTGAATGAGCAGTTCTTC
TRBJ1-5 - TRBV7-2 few CASSPLGRREPQHF TGTGCCAGCAGCCCCCTGGGGAGGAGGGAGCCCCAGCATTTT
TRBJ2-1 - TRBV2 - CASGVERSNEQFF TGTGCCAGCGGGGTGGAGAGGTCAAATGAGCAGTTCTTC
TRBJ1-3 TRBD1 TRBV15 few CATSRDLGQGAGNTIYF TGTGCCACCAGCAGAGATCTCGGACAGGGGGCTGGAAACACCATATATTTT
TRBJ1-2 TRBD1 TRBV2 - CASSLRGFEDGYTF TGTGCCAGCAGTCTCAGGGGGTTTGAGGATGGCTACACCTTC
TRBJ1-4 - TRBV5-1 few CASSFTGATNEKLFF TGCGCCAGCAGCTTCACGGGGGCAACTAATGAAAAACTGTTTTTT
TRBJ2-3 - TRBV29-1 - CSVLLALPTDTQYF TGCAGCGTTTTGCTGGCCCTCCCCACAGATACGCAGTATTTT
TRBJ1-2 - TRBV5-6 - CASRTGGKSGGYTF TGTGCCAGCAGAACCGGGGGAAAATCGGGTGGCTACACCTTC
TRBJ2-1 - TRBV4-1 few CASSQSRFNEQFF TGCGCCAGCAGCCAATCTCGTTTCAATGAGCAGTTCTTC
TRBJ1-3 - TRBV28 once CASSFSGINTIYF TGTGCCAGCAGTTTCTCAGGGATAAACACCATATATTTT
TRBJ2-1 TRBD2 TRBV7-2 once CASSNYFSSGRVYNEQFF TGTGCCAGCAGCAACTACTTTTCTAGCGGGAGGGTTTACAATGAGCAGTTCTTC
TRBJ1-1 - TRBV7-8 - CASSLSGGDTEAFF TGTGCCAGCAGCTTATCAGGTGGCGACACTGAAGCTTTCTTT
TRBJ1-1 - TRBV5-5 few CASSVAVGGLGNTEAFF TGTGCCAGCAGCGTGGCCGTGGGAGGGCTCGGGAACACTGAAGCTTTCTTT
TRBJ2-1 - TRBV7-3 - CASSLSGDEQFF TGTGCCAGCAGCTTGTCTGGGGATGAGCAGTTCTTC
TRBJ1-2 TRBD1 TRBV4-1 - CASSQVLGQGYGYTF TGCGCCAGCAGCCAAGTCTTGGGACAGGGATACGGCTACACCTTC
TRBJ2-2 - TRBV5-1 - CASSLLPAAGSNTGELFF TGCGCCAGCAGCTTGTTACCCGCGGCAGGGTCGAACACCGGGGAGCTGTTTTTT
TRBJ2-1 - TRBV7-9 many CASSPPLRQTTYNEQFF TGTGCCAGCAGCCCCCCCCTTAGGCAGACTACCTACAATGAGCAGTTCTTC
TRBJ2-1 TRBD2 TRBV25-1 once CASTRGTSDNEQFF TGTGCCAGCACGCGGGGTACTAGCGACAATGAGCAGTTCTTC
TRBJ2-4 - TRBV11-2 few CASSFQDTKNIQYF TGTGCCAGCAGCTTCCAGGACACAAAAAACATTCAGTACTTC
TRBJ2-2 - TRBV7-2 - CASSPPYTSGELFF TGTGCCAGCAGCCCCCCGTACACCTCCGGGGAGCTGTTTTTT
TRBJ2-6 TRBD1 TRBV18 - CASSGQLSGANVLTF TGTGCCAGTTCGGGACAGTTGTCTGGGGCCAACGTCCTGACTTTC